This is a list of T cell receptor beta chains from one sample in a study of vaccination and CD4 T cells after COVID-19. One entry per CDR3 protein results from TCRdb running MiXCR on the PCR reads. The sample lists around 15,000 distinct CDR3 sequences; approximately 55% were seen once. These receptors are not linked to any known antigen. Specimen: CD4+ T cells from blood, cultured in vitro. These receptor sequences come from a human donor who had recovered from COVID-19. Both conserved end residues are part of each CDR3. For some rows the clone size is stated as once, few or many, or as a class when expanded; others skip it.

j_call,clone_size,v_call,cdr3_aa
TRBJ2-7,NA,TRBV7-9,CASSSRSGSYEQYF
TRBJ1-1,NA,TRBV2,CASSVSGGLVGGTEAFF
TRBJ1-1,NA,TRBV7-2,CASSLTGRVTEAFF
TRBJ2-3,NA,TRBV5-1,CASREVAGGTDTQYF
TRBJ1-1,NA,TRBV12-3/TRBV12-4,CASSLGGGVEAFF
TRBJ1-2,NA,TRBV19,CASSPQPGIIYGYTF
TRBJ2-2,NA,TRBV19,CASSIDRDSNTGELFF
TRBJ1-6,few,TRBV28,CASSFYRGASPLHF
TRBJ1-5,few,TRBV6-5,CASSYAGNSNQPQHF
TRBJ2-3,NA,TRBV27,CASSPSKSDTQYF
TRBJ2-3,few,TRBV24-1,CATSDRAESTDTQYF
TRBJ2-5,NA,TRBV11-2,CASSATQETQYF
TRBJ2-3,NA,TRBV7-2,CASSLPGQGAQDTQYF
TRBJ2-5,NA,TRBV2,CASTLVRPIGSETQYF
TRBJ1-6,NA,TRBV10-2,CASRTGDSPLHF
TRBJ1-2,NA,TRBV6-5,CASSYPWGEGYTF
TRBJ2-4,NA,TRBV2,CASSQGHQNIQYF
TRBJ2-3,NA,TRBV20-1,CSAGGRVDTQYF
TRBJ1-2,NA,TRBV19,CASSQRALLTLGYTF
TRBJ1-3,once,TRBV30,CAWSVGGGVSGNTIYF
TRBJ1-2,few,TRBV28,CASSSMTGWGYTF
TRBJ2-2,once,TRBV18,CASSPGGTDTGELFF
TRBJ2-1,NA,TRBV5-8,CASSFRGTSYNEQFF
TRBJ2-5,NA,TRBV7-2,CASSLGQGETQYF
TRBJ1-4,NA,TRBV27,CASSLSRGTNEKLFF
TRBJ1-1,NA,TRBV7-2,CASSLGARPTEAFF
TRBJ1-1,few,TRBV6-1,CASNHGTLNTEAFF
TRBJ1-5,NA,TRBV24-1,CATSDSDSKYSNQPQHF
TRBJ1-6,once,TRBV2,CASTRGQGAYNSPLHF
TRBJ2-1,NA,TRBV20-1,CSARAELRGTVLNEQFF
TRBJ2-1,NA,TRBV12-3/TRBV12-4,CASSSSGGGEQFF
TRBJ1-2,few,TRBV19,CASRNYGYTF
TRBJ2-3,once,TRBV6-2/TRBV6-3,CASSSSVQSTDTQYF
TRBJ2-7,few,TRBV7-2,CASSSLRGFYEQYF
TRBJ2-1,NA,TRBV7-9,CASSRGPYNEQFF
TRBJ2-1,NA,TRBV7-9,CASSPGLVKGNEQFF
TRBJ1-2,NA,TRBV18,CASSGTGYGYTF
TRBJ1-2,NA,TRBV6-1,CASSGGTGTVNYGYTF
TRBJ2-5,NA,TRBV6-1,CASRPTGTRGETQYF
TRBJ2-1,few,TRBV20-1,CSAPRTGDHNEQFF
TRBJ2-3,NA,TRBV28,CASSFKYTQYF
TRBJ1-1,few,TRBV28,CASSGQGLLTEAFF
TRBJ1-5,NA,TRBV20-1,CSARDAGTQPQHF
TRBJ2-2,NA,TRBV7-6,CASSQTGTGELFF
TRBJ2-7,NA,TRBV6-5,CASSYGRGSYEQYF
TRBJ1-2,NA,TRBV10-3,CAIRRNPGTYETYGYTF
TRBJ2-3,NA,TRBV19,CASRQRGVTDTQYF
TRBJ2-7,few,TRBV12-3/TRBV12-4,CASTQRSGGYEQYF
TRBJ2-2,few,TRBV7-7,CASSPGWGASAGELFF
TRBJ1-5,NA,TRBV6-5,CASSYSTGTQPQHF